One and the same sample provided the 17 T cell receptor beta chains below, sequenced in a study of T cell responses to AZD1222 COVID-19 vaccine. TCRdb keeps only in-frame clones here, not all; method: immunoSEQ multiplex PCR. This sample carries about 130,000 clones, roughly 89% of them seen once, and the ten largest clones take about 1.1%. The sequencing here drew on peripheral blood, taken 28 days after the second AZD1222 dose. These receptors originate from an adult who received the AZD1222 COVID-19 vaccine.

The chain employs TRBV6-1 and TRBJ1-5; maybe TRBD1 (5 bases). The CDR3 spans 15 residues. The V end was cut by 2 bases, the J end by 5 bases, with 13 bases between. Per germline, CDR1 MNHNS and CDR2 SASEGT. The CDR3 coding sequence is TGTGCCAGCAGTGAATCCGGGGGATCTGATCAGCCCCAGCATTTT. Its protein product is CASSESGGSDQPQHF.

The gene calls are TRBV5-6 and TRBJ1-2; 8 bases map to TRBD1. Looked up from germline, CDR1 is SGHDT and CDR2 is YYEEEE. The CDR3 totals 16 residues. The ends lost 0 bases at V and 8 bases at J; junction bases unmatched: 12. CDR3 coding DNA: TGTGCCAGCAGCTTGGTCACCGGGACAGGAATTATCGGCTACACCTTC. It is translated as CASSLVTGTGIIGYTF.

J is TRBJ1-2 and V is TRBV7-9; the D is unclear. This CDR3 is 14 amino acids long. V was trimmed by 5 bases and J by 4 bases, leaving 14 bases between them. CDR1 SEHNR and CDR2 FQNEAQ come from the germline V gene (reference sequence). The CDR3 nucleotides are TGTGCCAGCAGCCGAGACATGTTTGGCTATGGCTACACCTTC. Translating it yields CASSRDMFGYGYTF.

V usage is TRBV5-1 and J usage is TRBJ2-3; D unresolved. The V gene's germline CDR1 is SGHRS and CDR2 YFSETQ. The CDR3 length is 12 residues. V was trimmed by 5 bases and J by 1 base, leaving 5 bases between them. For the CDR3, the DNA is TGCGCCAGCAGGCCGGGCACAGATACGCAGTATTTT. Protein product: CASRPGTDTQYF. Full variable domain (remainder filled in from reference TRBV5-1 and TRBJ2-3): KAGVTQTPRYLIKTRGQQVTLSCSPISGHRSVSWYQQTPGQGLQFLFEYFSETQRNKGNFPGRFSGRQFSNSRSEMNVSTLELGDSALYLCASRPGTDTQYFGPGTRLTVL.

The rearrangement links TRBV19 to TRBJ2-5; a weak D match, TRBD2 (5 bases). Trimming removed 1 base from V and 5 bases from J, with 14 bases in between. Germline V CDR1 and CDR2: LNHDA, SQIVND (reference sequence). The CDR3 is made up of 15 amino acids. CDR3 bases: TGTGCCAGTAGTATAGCGGGAATCGCTCGGGAGACCCAGTACTTC. It yields the protein CASSIAGIARETQYF.

The V gene is TRBV14, the J gene TRBJ1-1; no clear D. This CDR3 spans 13 amino acids. Germline-derived CDR1 and CDR2 are SGHDN and FVKESK. V was trimmed by 2 bases and J by 0 bases, leaving 4 bases between them. The CDR3 nucleotides are TGTGCCAGCAGCCAAACACTGAACACTGAAGCTTTCTTT. Encoded protein: CASSQTLNTEAFF.

This chain links TRBV28 with TRBJ2-1; maybe TRBD2 (5 bases). The ends were cut back, 6 bases at V and 15 bases at J, with 18 bases in the middle. This CDR3 has 12 amino acids. The germline V gene has CDR1 MDHEN and CDR2 SYDVKM. This CDR3 is CASSTGSTRGFF. CDR3 coding DNA: TGTGCCAGCAGCACGGGGAGCACCCGGGGGTTCTTC.

The chain uses TRBV5-1 and TRBJ2-7, with D unclear. The CDR3 is 14 residues long. Trimming took off 0 bases at V and 2 bases at J, with 9 bases between the two ends. CDR1 is SGHRS, CDR2 YFSETQ, per germline. This CDR3 is CASSLEPKAYEQYF. CDR3 bases: TGCGCCAGCAGCTTGGAGCCCAAGGCCTACGAGCAGTACTTC.

CDR3 nucleotide sequence: TGTGCCAGCCAAGTCCGTGGCCTCCAGGGCTTGAGCTCCTATAATTCACCCCTCCACTTT. Translated, it gives CASQVRGLQGLSSYNSPLHF. The chain employs TRBV19 and TRBJ1-6; tentatively, D is TRBD1 (5 bases). Trimming cost V 9 bases and J 0 bases, with 27 bases left between them. The CDR3 length is 20 residues. Germline values: CDR1 LNHDA, CDR2 SQIVND (reference sequence).

CDR3 bases: TGCAGCGTTGAGGACAGGGGGCCTGATACGCAGTATTTT. Its protein product is CSVEDRGPDTQYF. The chain combines TRBV29-1 with TRBJ2-3, with 11 bases matching TRBD1. Germline lookup yields CDR1 SQVTM and CDR2 ANQGSEA. V dropped 3 bases and J dropped 6; count of bases not matched to a gene: 2. The CDR3 runs 13 residues.

This clone was counted a single time. The chain recombines TRBV24-1 with TRBJ2-1, with D perhaps matching TRBD1 or TRBD2 (5 bases each). CDR1 is KGHDR and CDR2 is SFDVKD in the germline V gene. Trimming took off 3 bases at V and 2 bases at J, with 10 bases between the two ends. The CDR3 runs to 15 residues. CDR3 residues: CATSDGTTPYNEQFF. The CDR3 DNA reads as TGTGCCACCAGTGATGGGACCACCCCCTACAATGAGCAGTTCTTC.

The V call is TRBV2, the J call TRBJ2-1, with D possibly matching TRBD2 (7 bases). Germline values: CDR1 SNHLY, CDR2 FYNNEI. CDR3 size: 13 residues. The germline V and J ends were trimmed by 4 bases and 7 bases, with 11 bases remaining between them. CDR3 residues: CASSGGGLNEQFF. The CDR3, as DNA: TGTGCCAGCAGTGGGGGGGGCTTAAATGAGCAGTTCTTC.

The chain carries TRBV11-2 and TRBJ2-1; 12 positions match TRBD2. Trimming removed 2 bases from V and 8 bases from J; junction bases left unmatched: 4. The CDR3 is made up of 15 amino acids. From germline, CDR1 is SGHAT and CDR2 FQNNGV. The CDR3 DNA reads TGTGCCAGCAGCTTATTCCTAGCGGGAGGGGATGAGCAGTTCTTC. This gives the protein CASSLFLAGGDEQFF.

DNA for the CDR3: TGTGCCAGCAGCCCAAGACTAGCGGGAGGCGCAGATACGCAGTATTTT. This encodes CASSPRLAGGADTQYF. The genes are TRBV7-3 and TRBJ2-3, with TRBD2 matching over 13 bases. Trimming removed 5 bases from V and 4 bases from J; junction bases left unmatched: 6. CDR1 and CDR2 from the germline V gene are SGHTA and FQGTGA. The CDR3 consists of 16 residues.

V and J are TRBV7-2 and TRBJ1-3; D is uncertain. CDR3 length: 13 amino acids. V was shortened by 1 base and J by 5 bases, with 6 bases between the two germline ends. The germline V gene has CDR1 SGHTA and CDR2 FQGNSA. CDR3 loop: CASSLGYRNTIYF. The DNA of the CDR3 is TGTGCCAGCAGCTTAGGGTATAGAAACACCATATATTTT.

The chain recombines TRBV5-6 with TRBJ2-2, with 9 bases matching TRBD2. The CDR3 consists of 16 residues. The junction had 7 bases not matched to a gene; V was cut back by 0 bases and J by 7 bases. CDR1 and CDR2 (germline): SGHDT, YYEEEE. The CDR3 nucleotides are TGTGCCAGCAGCTTGGACGGCGGGGGGGCCGGCGGGGAGCTGTTTTTT. It translates to CASSLDGGGAGGELFF.

CDR3 in DNA: TGTGCCAGCAGCCCCGCTGGGCTGGACAGGGGGGTTGGAAAACTGTTTTTT. This codes for CASSPAGLDRGVGKLFF. The chain is built from TRBV3-1 (or the pseudogene TRBV3-2) and TRBJ1-4, with 10 bases aligning to TRBD1. Per the germline V gene, CDR1 is LGHDT and CDR2 is YNNKEL (reference sequence). CDR3 length: 17 amino acids. Trimming cost V 4 bases and J 10 bases; bases outside gene matches: 15.